These T cell receptor beta chains were read from a single sample in a study of blood T cell repertoires in COVID-19. Profiled with immunoSEQ multiplex PCR; TCRdb holds only in-frame clones, not every one. The table has roughly 58,000 clones, roughly two thirds seen once. Input material: PBMCs or T cells enriched from blood (not recorded which). All receptors derive from a woman in her fifties or sixties who had been exposed to COVID-19. Both conserved end residues are trimmed from each CDR3. The order of the fields is clone size, V gene, J gene, CDR3 protein. Size is omitted from some rows. Given values are once, few, many or a class for expanded clones.

clone_size: .
v_call: TRBV6-6
j_call: TRBJ2-3
cdr3_aa: ASRGGRTFTDTQY

clone_size: few
v_call: TRBV7-2
j_call: TRBJ1-2
cdr3_aa: ASSLASVYGYT

clone_size: .
v_call: TRBV3-1/TRBV3-2
j_call: TRBJ2-5
cdr3_aa: ASSRSRRTHQETQY

clone_size: .
v_call: TRBV7-7
j_call: TRBJ1-1
cdr3_aa: ASSLGVEDTEAF

clone_size: .
v_call: TRBV27
j_call: TRBJ1-2
cdr3_aa: ATLGGGNYGYT

clone_size: .
v_call: TRBV28
j_call: TRBJ2-3
cdr3_aa: ASSLSASGRGDTQY

clone_size: .
v_call: TRBV19
j_call: TRBJ1-2
cdr3_aa: ASSSTGTGSYT

clone_size: .
v_call: TRBV30
j_call: TRBJ1-2
cdr3_aa: AWSRDSYGYT

clone_size: .
v_call: TRBV15
j_call: TRBJ2-1
cdr3_aa: ATSRVGTGSNEQF

clone_size: few
v_call: TRBV5-1
j_call: TRBJ2-2
cdr3_aa: ASSLALGPGTGELF

clone_size: few
v_call: TRBV28
j_call: TRBJ2-7
cdr3_aa: ASSLTGQGSHEQY

clone_size: .
v_call: TRBV15
j_call: TRBJ2-7
cdr3_aa: ATSRRQGAGEQY

clone_size: once
v_call: TRBV19
j_call: TRBJ1-3
cdr3_aa: ASRSSGNTIY

clone_size: .
v_call: TRBV21-1
j_call: TRBJ1-1
cdr3_aa: ASSKDRDTEAF

clone_size: .
v_call: TRBV28
j_call: TRBJ1-6
cdr3_aa: ASTLDSSYSPLH

clone_size: .
v_call: TRBV6-5
j_call: TRBJ1-5
cdr3_aa: ASGDRVSQPQH

clone_size: .
v_call: TRBV28
j_call: TRBJ1-6
cdr3_aa: ASSLRTGLWSPLH

clone_size: few
v_call: TRBV19
j_call: TRBJ1-1
cdr3_aa: ARIFGTGAGNTEAF

clone_size: .
v_call: TRBV27
j_call: TRBJ1-5
cdr3_aa: ASSLSGAAPRSQH

clone_size: .
v_call: TRBV7-6
j_call: TRBJ2-7
cdr3_aa: ASSLASGGEQY

clone_size: once
v_call: TRBV5-4
j_call: TRBJ2-2
cdr3_aa: ASSLVGSGSAGELF

clone_size: .
v_call: TRBV12-3/TRBV12-4
j_call: TRBJ1-2
cdr3_aa: ASSPQERGYT

clone_size: .
v_call: TRBV3-1/TRBV3-2
j_call: TRBJ1-2
cdr3_aa: ASSHRDGYGYT

clone_size: .
v_call: TRBV28
j_call: TRBJ2-4
cdr3_aa: ASTRTGGLY

clone_size: .
v_call: TRBV6-5
j_call: TRBJ2-3
cdr3_aa: AYSSGDTQY

clone_size: .
v_call: TRBV2
j_call: TRBJ2-1
cdr3_aa: ASPGGGAPNNEQF

clone_size: .
v_call: TRBV15
j_call: TRBJ1-4
cdr3_aa: ATSRRGEKLF

clone_size: .
v_call: TRBV19
j_call: TRBJ1-5
cdr3_aa: ASSTRTGGARPSNQPQH

clone_size: .
v_call: TRBV9
j_call: TRBJ1-4
cdr3_aa: ASSQAGLGEKLF

clone_size: .
v_call: TRBV28
j_call: TRBJ2-5
cdr3_aa: ASSPTSGRGQETQY

clone_size: .
v_call: TRBV12-3/TRBV12-4
j_call: TRBJ1-4
cdr3_aa: ATGGVANEKLF

clone_size: .
v_call: TRBV28
j_call: TRBJ1-2
cdr3_aa: ASSGAGNYGYT

clone_size: .
v_call: TRBV9
j_call: TRBJ1-3
cdr3_aa: ASSPGDRVSGNTIY

clone_size: once
v_call: TRBV9
j_call: TRBJ1-4
cdr3_aa: ASSARQGLATNEKLF

clone_size: few
v_call: TRBV7-3
j_call: TRBJ2-1
cdr3_aa: ASSPTGGDEQF

clone_size: .
v_call: TRBV29-1
j_call: TRBJ1-2
cdr3_aa: SVEAETGTGGYGYT

clone_size: few
v_call: TRBV28
j_call: TRBJ1-5
cdr3_aa: ASKLGGAGQPQH

clone_size: few
v_call: TRBV29-1
j_call: TRBJ1-1
cdr3_aa: SAETRGGTEAF

clone_size: .
v_call: TRBV7-2
j_call: TRBJ1-2
cdr3_aa: ASSLVIGQTYGYT

clone_size: .
v_call: TRBV30
j_call: TRBJ1-5
cdr3_aa: ALGEGYKGASQPQH

clone_size: .
v_call: TRBV19
j_call: TRBJ1-2
cdr3_aa: ASSTGQGSSHGYT

clone_size: .
v_call: TRBV5-6
j_call: TRBJ1-3
cdr3_aa: ASSLGPSGNTIY

clone_size: .
v_call: TRBV28
j_call: TRBJ2-1
cdr3_aa: ASSFLWAGTRQF

clone_size: .
v_call: TRBV10-3
j_call: TRBJ2-3
cdr3_aa: AISSQRRGTDTQY

clone_size: many
v_call: TRBV24-1
j_call: TRBJ2-2
cdr3_aa: ATGGREGPNTGELF

clone_size: .
v_call: TRBV19
j_call: TRBJ1-4
cdr3_aa: ASSMGTAYNEKLF

clone_size: .
v_call: TRBV2
j_call: TRBJ1-1
cdr3_aa: ASSRYRETTEAF

clone_size: .
v_call: TRBV7-8
j_call: TRBJ2-1
cdr3_aa: ASSRTGVWNNEQF

clone_size: .
v_call: TRBV27
j_call: TRBJ1-4
cdr3_aa: ASSLSAANEKLF

clone_size: .
v_call: TRBV19
j_call: TRBJ1-1
cdr3_aa: ASSHRGFSNTEAF

clone_size: .
v_call: TRBV6-5
j_call: TRBJ2-7
cdr3_aa: ASTSSRDRGIEQY

clone_size: .
v_call: TRBV6-4
j_call: TRBJ2-3
cdr3_aa: ASRDRAGLTDTQY

clone_size: .
v_call: TRBV27
j_call: TRBJ1-1
cdr3_aa: ASSLLRGQGKTEAF